The clone carrying this TCR beta chain occurred once. As yet, its antigen is unknown. The data were obtained in a study of cytomegalovirus exposure and HLA in healthy donors. Overall study results and limits: Equally common other TCR beta chains were less clonally expanded than HLA-associated ones, a later analysis found. In a later analysis, TCR beta V- and J-gene trimming was associated with a missense DCLRE1C variant.

Germline loops: CDR1 MNHEY, CDR2 SVGAGI. This CDR3 spans 16 amino acids. V was cut by 4 bases and J by 6 bases, with 19 bases left in between. Primers for the PCR totalled 60 Vbeta and 13 Jbeta. Sequencing used immunoSEQ multiplex PCR; TCRdb keeps in-frame clones, though not all of them. The sample has 80,000 to 100,000 clones, approximately 80% seen once. The V and J genes are TRBV6-5 and TRBJ2-1; D is possibly TRBD1 (6 bases). Specimen: PBMCs. The clonotype comes from a male donor in good health and CMV-seropositive. CDR3 sequence: CASSSRGPALGNEQFF. The CDR3 DNA sequence: TGTGCCAGCAGTTCCAGGGGCCCTGCTTTGGGCAATGAGCAGTTCTTC.